This entry lists 8 T cell receptor beta chains sequenced from one sample in a study of blood T cell repertoires in COVID-19. Profiled with immunoSEQ multiplex PCR; TCRdb holds only in-frame clones, not every one. The sample contains approximately 120,000 clones, approximately 80% of which appear only once. Sequencing was performed on peripheral blood. Source of these receptors: a human donor in a cohort sampled during active COVID-19.

The V gene is TRBV12-5, the J gene TRBJ2-1; D uncertain. Per the germline V gene, CDR1 is LGHNT and CDR2 is FRNRAP. The CDR3 contains 14 residues. With 5 bases removed from V and 6 bases from J, the gap between germline ends came to 14 bases. CDR3 sequence reads: CASGPSTRLNEQFF. The CDR3 DNA reads as TGTGCTAGTGGTCCCTCGACAAGGCTCAATGAGCAGTTCTTC.

CDR3 DNA sequence: TGTGCCAGCAGTTCACAATACACCGGGGAGCTGTTTTTT. Translating it yields CASSSQYTGELFF. The chain is built from TRBV27 and TRBJ2-2, with D uncertain. Trimming pared 4 bases from V and 3 bases from J, leaving 6 bases between. Germline V gene data show CDR1 as MNHEY and CDR2 as SMNVEV (reference sequence). The CDR3 totals 13 residues.

The sample holds a few counts of this clone. The rearrangement joins TRBV7-2 to TRBJ2-1, with 11 bases matching TRBD2. The CDR3 length is 19 residues. Germline V lookup: CDR1 SGHTA, CDR2 FQGNSA. Trimming at V came to 5 bases and at J to 4 bases, leaving 16 bases not matched to a gene. The DNA for the CDR3 is TGTGCCAGCAGCCCTAGCCCGACTAGCGGGGCTCCTATTTACAATGAGCAGTTCTTC. Translated: CASSPSPTSGAPIYNEQFF.

V is TRBV12-5 and J is TRBJ2-1; 9 positions match TRBD2. CDR1 and CDR2 (germline): LGHNT, FRNRAP. V shed 1 base, J shed 15 bases, and the junction held 4 bases outside the gene matches. CDR3 length equals 12 residues. The CDR3 loop is CASGLASGRRFF. CDR3 nucleotides: TGTGCTAGTGGTTTGGCCAGCGGGAGGAGGTTCTTC.

The CDR3 sequence: CASSIGQGANQPQHF. The DNA for the CDR3 is TGTGCCAGTAGTATCGGACAGGGGGCCAATCAGCCCCAGCATTTT. The chain joins TRBV19 to TRBJ1-5; 11 bases agree with TRBD1. Germline CDR1 and CDR2: LNHDA and SQIVND (reference sequence). Trimming cost V 3 bases and J 3 bases; bases outside gene matches: 1. The CDR3 is made up of 15 amino acids.

This clone showed up just once. V gene TRBV6-2 or TRBV6-3 combines with J gene TRBJ2-3, with D possibly TRBD2 on 5 matching bases. Between the trimmed V and J ends, which lost 0 bases and 7 bases, there was a span of 14 bases. This CDR3 comprises 15 residues. In germline, CDR1 is MNHEY, CDR2 SVGEGT. The CDR3 DNA reads TGTGCCAGCAGTTACTCAGGAGGTGATAAAAATACGCAGTATTTT. Its protein is CASSYSGGDKNTQYF.

This chain connects TRBV2 to TRBJ1-1, with unresolved D. Germline CDR1 SNHLY, CDR2 FYNNEI. Deletions cut 7 bases from V and 0 bases from J, with 15 bases between. The CDR3 is made up of 15 amino acids. The CDR3 is CASIWSREMNTEAFF. CDR3 bases: TGTGCCAGCATTTGGAGTCGGGAGATGAACACTGAAGCTTTCTTT.

This chain joins TRBV4-2 and TRBJ2-3; unclear D gene. The CDR3 consists of 16 residues. Trimming took 4 bases from V and 6 from J, leaving 20 bases between them. CDR1 is LGHNA and CDR2 is YNFKEQ in the germline V gene. This CDR3 reads CASSPTRGVPGDTQYF. CDR3 DNA: TGTGCCAGCAGCCCTACGCGTGGAGTGCCCGGCGATACGCAGTATTTT.